What follows are 31 T cell receptor beta chains derived from one specimen sequenced in a study of T cell responses to AZD1222 COVID-19 vaccine. Produced via immunoSEQ multiplex PCR; TCRdb's table is partial and in-frame only. The sample records approximately 150,000 clones, 88% being singletons. Sequenced here: peripheral blood, sampled on day 0 of AZD1222 vaccination. These receptors were taken from an adult in good health.

This chain joins TRBV3-1 (or the pseudogene TRBV3-2) and TRBJ2-5; D not resolved. The germline V and J ends were trimmed by 1 base and 5 bases, with 8 bases remaining between them. Germline V gives CDR1 LGHDT, CDR2 YNNKEL (reference sequence). CDR3 length: 13 residues. CDR3 region: CASSQGVGETQYF. Here the CDR3 DNA reads TGTGCCAGCAGCCAAGGGGTCGGGGAGACCCAGTACTTC.

The V and J genes are TRBV14 and TRBJ1-1; D gene ambiguous. The CDR3 consists of 13 residues. Germline V gene sequence: CDR1 SGHDN, CDR2 FVKESK. Trimming removed 4 bases from V and 0 bases from J, with 6 bases in between. The CDR3 loop is CASSPGLNTEAFF. The CDR3 DNA is TGTGCCAGCAGCCCGGGATTGAACACTGAAGCTTTCTTT.

In DNA form, the CDR3 reads TGTGCCAGCAGTCCCATAACTAGCGGGGACGAGCAGTACTTC. Amino acid sequence: CASSPITSGDEQYF. V and J are TRBV27 and TRBJ2-7, with 10 bases identical to TRBD2. The CDR3 spans 14 residues. Germline V CDR1 and CDR2: MNHEY, SMNVEV (reference sequence). The junction had 6 bases not matched to a gene; V was cut back by 5 bases and J by 5 bases.

CDR3 nucleotide sequence: TGTGCCAGCAGCCACGCGGACAGGGGGCAAGGCTACACCTTC. Its protein is CASSHADRGQGYTF. The rearrangement joins TRBV4-2 to TRBJ1-2; 11 nucleotides align to TRBD1. Per the germline V gene, CDR1 is LGHNA and CDR2 is YNFKEQ. CDR3 length: 14 amino acids. Trimming removed 3 bases from V and 8 bases from J; junction bases left unmatched: 5.

This clone occurred a few times. V and J are TRBV28 and TRBJ2-5, with 9 positions matching TRBD1. The V gene's germline CDR1 is MDHEN and CDR2 SYDVKM. V shed 6 bases, J shed 5 bases, and the junction held 22 bases outside the gene matches. This CDR3 is built from 19 residues. The CDR3 here is CASSKNSRTGVDRTETQYF. The CDR3 nucleotides read TGTGCCAGCAGCAAGAACTCTAGGACAGGGGTTGATCGTACGGAGACCCAGTACTTC.

The rearrangement joins TRBV7-8 to TRBJ1-2; 8 bases line up with TRBD1. The V gene end was trimmed by 2 bases and the J gene end by 4 bases; junction bases not matched to a gene: 6. Germline lookup yields CDR1 SGHVS and CDR2 FQNEAQ. CDR3 length: 15 residues. The CDR3 DNA reads TGTGCCAGCAGCTTACGCCTGGACAGGGCCTATGGCTACACCTTC. Its protein is CASSLRLDRAYGYTF.

The chain recombines TRBV15 with TRBJ2-5, with D perhaps assigned TRBD1 or TRBD2 (5 bases each). The CDR3 runs to 13 residues. Trimming shortened V by 4 bases and J by 8 bases, and 14 bases separated the two germline ends. Germline CDR1 reads LNHNV; CDR2 reads YYDKDF (reference sequence). The chain's CDR3 is CATSNGGTGTQYF. Here the CDR3 DNA reads TGTGCCACCAGCAATGGGGGTACCGGCACCCAGTACTTC.

In this sample, this clone turned up once. The rearrangement joins TRBV2 to TRBJ1-1; no clear D. Germline V lookup: CDR1 SNHLY, CDR2 FYNNEI. V lost 3 bases to trimming and J lost 2 bases, with 10 bases between them. The CDR3 loop spans 14 amino acids. CDR3 region: CASSERARNTEAFF. The DNA for the CDR3 is TGTGCCAGCAGTGAGCGGGCGCGAAACACTGAAGCTTTCTTT.

The chain carries TRBV4-3 and TRBJ2-1; 7 positions agree with TRBD2. Germline V gene lookup returns CDR1 LGHNA and CDR2 YSLEER. This CDR3 has 14 amino acids. The J segment lost 7 bases and the V segment lost 1 base, leaving 4 bases of the junction unmatched. CDR3 DNA: TGCGCCAGCAGCCAAGTCGGGGGGAGTAATGAGCAGTTCTTC. It yields the protein CASSQVGGSNEQFF.

The chain combines TRBV7-2 with TRBJ1-2; 8 bases match TRBD1. This CDR3 comprises 15 residues. The ends lost 1 base at V and 3 bases at J; junction bases unmatched: 4. The germline CDR1 and CDR2 sequences are SGHTA and FQGNSA. This chain's CDR3 is CASSLVDRADYGYTF. The CDR3 nucleotides are TGTGCCAGCAGCTTAGTGGACAGGGCAGACTATGGCTACACCTTC.

The chain employs TRBV9 and TRBJ2-1; 10 positions match TRBD2. There are 16 residues in the CDR3. Losses at the gene ends were 6 bases for V and 5 bases for J; bases not matched to a gene: 11. Germline V CDR1 and CDR2: SGDLS, YYNGEE. CDR3 protein: CASTPSTSGSHNEQFF. For the CDR3, the DNA is TGTGCCAGCACCCCTTCGACTAGCGGGTCTCACAATGAGCAGTTCTTC.

The chain couples TRBV7-2 to TRBJ1-1, with 7 bases matching TRBD1. J lost 5 bases, V lost 7 bases, and 10 bases had no gene match. Germline CDR1 reads SGHTA; CDR2 reads FQGNSA. The CDR3 sequence is 14 residues long. The CDR3 DNA is TGTGCCAGCATCCGAATCAGGGGGGGAACTGAAGCTTTCTTT. Its translation: CASIRIRGGTEAFF.

The V gene is TRBV29-1, the J gene TRBJ1-2, with TRBD1 as a possible D gene (5 bases). The CDR3 spans 13 residues. Trimming removed 5 bases at V and 7 bases at J, with 17 bases between. Germline CDR1 and CDR2: SQVTM and ANQGSEA. As DNA, the CDR3 is TGCAGCGTTTCTGGACATAGGAAGGGTGGCTACACCTTC. Its protein product is CSVSGHRKGGYTF.

The rearrangement uses TRBV13 and TRBJ2-2, with 9 bases that match TRBD1. Germline V gives CDR1 PRHDT, CDR2 FYEKMQ (reference sequence). V gave up 5 bases and J gave up 6 bases; unmatched junction bases: 13. The length of the CDR3 is 17 residues. The CDR3 spells CASSHHQGQGSAGELFF. In nucleotides, the CDR3 is TGTGCCAGCAGCCATCATCAGGGACAGGGCTCCGCCGGGGAGCTGTTTTTT.

The chain recombines TRBV15 with TRBJ2-7, with D perhaps given as TRBD1 or TRBD2 (6 bases each). Deletions cut 1 base from V and 2 bases from J, with 15 bases between. The CDR3 totals 16 residues. Germline V CDR1 and CDR2: LNHNV, YYDKDF (reference sequence). Written as DNA, the CDR3 is TGTGCCACCAGCAGAGGTGGAGGGGGGACGACCTACGAGCAGTACTTC. Protein product: CATSRGGGGTTYEQYF.

The chain recombines TRBV2 with TRBJ1-2, with D unresolved. V lost 5 bases, J lost 4 bases, and 17 bases lay in between. The length of the CDR3 is 15 residues. Germline assignment: CDR1 SNHLY and CDR2 FYNNEI. In nucleotides, the CDR3 is TGTGCCAGCAGTTTAGTTCCAGCCCCTAGCTATGGCTACACCTTC. It yields the protein CASSLVPAPSYGYTF.

This clone was seen only a few times. This rearrangement joins TRBV6-5 to TRBJ2-2; D is unclear. Germline CDR1 is MNHEY and CDR2 is SVGAGI. CDR3 length: 12 amino acids. Trimming pared 6 bases from V and 5 bases from J, leaving 7 bases between. CDR3 sequence reads: CASRLWTGELFF. The CDR3 bases are TGTGCCAGCAGACTCTGGACCGGGGAGCTGTTTTTT.

As concerns this clone: The junction differs from germline at one of its ends, possibly a read error. The chain couples TRBV18 to TRBJ1-2; D is undetermined. Germline values: CDR1 KGHSH, CDR2 LQKENI. This CDR3 region has 13 residues. The CDR3 loop reads CASSPRPREGYTF. In nucleotides, the CDR3 is TGTGCCAGCTCGCCACGTCCCCGAGAGGGCTACACCTTC. Based on the CDR3 plus reference TRBV18 and TRBJ1-2, the full variable domain is NAGVMQNPRHLVRRRGQEARLRCSPMKGHSHVYWYRQLPEEGLKFMVYLQKENIIDESGMPKERFSAEFPKEGPSILRIQQVVRGDSAAYFCASSPRPREGYTFGSGTRLTVV.

The J gene is TRBJ2-7, the V gene TRBV15; TRBD2 might be the D (7 bases). This CDR3 has 19 residues. V was clipped by 1 base and J by 3 bases, with 25 bases between them. CDR1 is LNHNV, CDR2 YYDKDF, per germline (reference sequence). The CDR3 loop reads CATSRAGARGALSYYEQYF. DNA for the CDR3: TGTGCCACCAGCAGAGCGGGAGCTCGGGGGGCTTTAAGTTACTACGAGCAGTACTTC.

The rearrangement links TRBV18 to TRBJ2-5; the D gene is possibly TRBD1 (5 bases). This CDR3 spans 13 amino acids. Germline V lookup: CDR1 KGHSH, CDR2 LQKENI. Between the trimmed V and J ends, which lost 6 bases and 2 bases, there was a span of 10 bases. Here the CDR3 reads CASSTKGQETQYF. CDR3 coding DNA: TGTGCCAGCTCCACCAAGGGGCAAGAGACCCAGTACTTC.

The chain employs TRBV3-1 (or the pseudogene TRBV3-2) and TRBJ1-2; tentative D call: TRBD1 (5 bases). The germline V and J ends were trimmed by 4 bases and 5 bases, with 11 bases remaining between them. Germline V CDR1 and CDR2: LGHDT, YNNKEL (reference sequence). The CDR3 loop spans 13 amino acids. The DNA of the CDR3 is TGTGCCAGCAGCCGGGCCGGGGCGTATGGCTACACCTTC. It yields the protein CASSRAGAYGYTF.

The chain couples TRBV18 to TRBJ1-1; 9 nucleotides line up with TRBD1. The germline V gene encodes CDR1 KGHSH and CDR2 LQKENI. This CDR3 contains 15 residues. V gave up 3 bases and J gave up 0 bases; unmatched junction bases: 2. This CDR3 reads CASSPWDRVNTEAFF. The CDR3 DNA sequence: TGTGCCAGCTCACCGTGGGACAGGGTGAACACTGAAGCTTTCTTT.

This chain links TRBV7-2 with TRBJ2-3; D is ambiguous. The V and J ends lost 2 bases and 6 bases respectively, with 18 bases between them. CDR3 size: 16 residues. Germline CDR1 is SGHTA and CDR2 is FQGNSA. In DNA, the CDR3 is TGTGCCAGCAGCTTATCGGCCCCTAGTGTGCGGGATACGCAGTATTTT. Residues: CASSLSAPSVRDTQYF.

The chain couples TRBV2 to TRBJ2-7; D is undetermined. Trimming pared 2 bases from V and 4 bases from J, leaving 0 bases between. Looked up from germline, CDR1 is SNHLY and CDR2 is FYNNEI. The CDR3 length is 10 residues. The CDR3 here is CASSEYEQYF. The CDR3 DNA reads TGTGCCAGCAGTGAATACGAGCAGTACTTC.

The chain joins TRBV19 to TRBJ1-5; D remains unclear. The germline CDR1 and CDR2 sequences are LNHDA and SQIVND (reference sequence). The CDR3 is 15 amino acids. Trimming removed 4 bases from V and 4 bases from J, with 14 bases in between. CDR3 sequence reads: CASSTSGSFNQPQHF. The CDR3 region has the DNA TGTGCCAGTAGTACCTCCGGGTCCTTTAATCAGCCCCAGCATTTT.

The V call is TRBV5-6, the J call TRBJ2-7, with TRBD2 as a possible D gene (6 bases). Germline loops: CDR1 SGHDT, CDR2 YYEEEE. The CDR3 consists of 15 residues. The V end was cut by 1 base, the J end by 0 bases, with 11 bases between. CDR3 protein: CASSLFRERSYEQYF. CDR3 DNA sequence: TGTGCCAGCAGCTTGTTCCGGGAGCGCTCCTACGAGCAGTACTTC.

The rearrangement joins TRBV19 to TRBJ1-4; TRBD1 matches 8 bases. Trimming took 3 bases from V and 8 from J; bases not matched to a gene: 5. CDR3 size: 14 residues. Germline CDR1 reads LNHDA; CDR2 reads SQIVND (reference sequence). The CDR3 DNA reads as TGTGCCAGTAGTATGGACAGGGTGCGAGAAAAACTGTTTTTT. Protein product: CASSMDRVREKLFF.

The chain links TRBV9 to TRBJ1-1; D possibly corresponds to TRBD1 (6 bases). There are 14 residues in the CDR3. V lost 0 bases and J lost 8, with 14 bases in between. Germline V gene data show CDR1 as SGDLS and CDR2 as YYNGEE. The CDR3 reads CASSVGHRGTEAFF. In nucleotides, the CDR3 is TGTGCCAGCAGCGTAGGTCATCGTGGGACAGAAGCTTTCTTT.

The rearrangement uses TRBV9 and TRBJ2-2; 8 positions agree with TRBD1. Per the germline V gene, CDR1 is SGDLS and CDR2 is YYNGEE. The CDR3 spans 15 residues. The V gene end was trimmed by 2 bases and the J gene end by 7 bases; junction bases not matched to a gene: 7. CDR3 sequence reads: CASSVQGADFGELFF. CDR3 DNA: TGTGCCAGCAGCGTTCAGGGGGCAGACTTCGGGGAGCTGTTTTTT.

The chain uses TRBV18 and TRBJ2-5; the D gene is possibly TRBD1 (6 bases). V was cut by 2 bases and J by 5 bases, with 18 bases left in between. The length of the CDR3 is 16 residues. In germline, CDR1 is KGHSH, CDR2 LQKENI. CDR3 DNA sequence: TGTGCCAGCTCACCAAGGCGCCGGGACACGAAGGAGACCCAGTACTTC. Translating it yields CASSPRRRDTKETQYF. Filled out from reference TRBV18 and TRBJ2-5, the complete variable domain reads NAGVMQNPRHLVRRRGQEARLRCSPMKGHSHVYWYRQLPEEGLKFMVYLQKENIIDESGMPKERFSAEFPKEGPSILRIQQVVRGDSAAYFCASSPRRRDTKETQYFGPGTRLLVL.

This clone was found once. The V and J genes are TRBV5-1 and TRBJ2-6; D call uncertain. The length of the CDR3 is 14 residues. The V end lost 4 bases, the J end lost 0 bases, and 5 bases lay between the germline ends. Germline lookup yields CDR1 SGHRS and CDR2 YFSETQ. CDR3 in amino acids: CASSPPSGANVLTF. CDR3 sequence (DNA): TGCGCCAGCAGCCCGCCCTCTGGGGCCAACGTCCTGACTTTC.